The rows below give T cell receptor beta chains drawn from one sample of a study of T cell clones after liver transplantation. The protocol was immunoSEQ multiplex PCR, while the TCRdb copy is restricted to in-frame clones and leaves out a portion. The sample shows about 47,000 clones, less than 90% of them seen only once. This sample comprised CD8+ T cells from blood, obtained 12 months after liver transplant. The receptors derive from a human patient who received a liver transplant. Some T cells may have originated in the graft donor. CDR3s include the opening cysteine and the closing phenylalanine or tryptophan. Clone sizes are given selectively: once, few, many, or a class where the clone is expanded.

v_gene: TRBV7-9
abundance: NA
j_gene: TRBJ2-7
CDR3aa: CASSDRGSYEQYF

v_gene: TRBV19
abundance: NA
j_gene: TRBJ2-3
CDR3aa: CASAQGRGDTQYF

v_gene: TRBV7-9
abundance: NA
j_gene: TRBJ2-5
CDR3aa: CASSRTSGRHKETQYF

v_gene: TRBV19
abundance: NA
j_gene: TRBJ1-1
CDR3aa: CASSIDSETEAFF

v_gene: TRBV5-6
abundance: NA
j_gene: TRBJ1-1
CDR3aa: CASSYFGGNTEAFF

v_gene: TRBV29-1
abundance: NA
j_gene: TRBJ2-5
CDR3aa: CSVGGGWETQYF

v_gene: TRBV5-1
abundance: NA
j_gene: TRBJ2-2
CDR3aa: CASSPSTRSNTGELFF

v_gene: TRBV4-1
abundance: NA
j_gene: TRBJ2-3
CDR3aa: CASSPPISGYSTDTQYF

v_gene: TRBV27
abundance: NA
j_gene: TRBJ2-3
CDR3aa: CASTAIEGADTQYF

v_gene: TRBV6-5
abundance: NA
j_gene: TRBJ1-4
CDR3aa: CASSTTGLEKLFF

v_gene: TRBV19
abundance: NA
j_gene: TRBJ1-1
CDR3aa: CASSYRESEAFF

v_gene: TRBV19
abundance: NA
j_gene: TRBJ2-3
CDR3aa: CASRDRETPDTQYF

v_gene: TRBV6-6
abundance: NA
j_gene: TRBJ1-5
CDR3aa: CASSYSGGVQPQHF

v_gene: TRBV7-8
abundance: NA
j_gene: TRBJ2-1
CDR3aa: CASSLGPAGGPEQFF

v_gene: TRBV9
abundance: NA
j_gene: TRBJ2-1
CDR3aa: CASSDSLREGGSYNEQFF

v_gene: TRBV11-2
abundance: once
j_gene: TRBJ2-7
CDR3aa: CASSLGQADSYEQYF

v_gene: TRBV29-1
abundance: medium-sized
j_gene: TRBJ2-1
CDR3aa: CSVSPGTADNEQFF

v_gene: TRBV10-3
abundance: NA
j_gene: TRBJ1-1
CDR3aa: CAIKGLNTEAFF

v_gene: TRBV4-2
abundance: once
j_gene: TRBJ1-1
CDR3aa: CASYENPGQGAFGAFF

v_gene: TRBV5-1
abundance: NA
j_gene: TRBJ1-2
CDR3aa: CASSFGDRGQDYGYTF

v_gene: TRBV4-1
abundance: NA
j_gene: TRBJ1-4
CDR3aa: CASSQDPGTDEKLFF

v_gene: TRBV12-5
abundance: once
j_gene: TRBJ2-1
CDR3aa: CASGTTGEVDNEQFF

v_gene: TRBV7-9
abundance: NA
j_gene: TRBJ1-5
CDR3aa: CASSFGDITNSNQPQHF

v_gene: TRBV7-6
abundance: NA
j_gene: TRBJ2-2
CDR3aa: CASSSVQGTWELFF

v_gene: TRBV28
abundance: NA
j_gene: TRBJ2-1
CDR3aa: CATSGTAYNEQFF

v_gene: TRBV7-8
abundance: NA
j_gene: TRBJ2-7
CDR3aa: CASSLPGSSYEQYF

v_gene: TRBV2
abundance: NA
j_gene: TRBJ1-2
CDR3aa: CASSNGGARRSDGYTF

v_gene: TRBV7-9
abundance: NA
j_gene: TRBJ2-1
CDR3aa: CASSLALGDEQFF